The 6 T cell receptor beta chains reported below all come from one sample, sequenced in a study of blood T cells in healthy people across ages. The second PCR ran roughly 6 to 11 cycles with a sample-barcoded 5' primer and J-beta primers. MiXCR, run by TCRdb on the 5' RACE reads, gives a single entry per CDR3 protein. This table has 550,000 to 800,000 distinct CDR3 sequences, more than 20% appearing once. Sequenced input: blood. All receptors come from a man between 65 and 80 years old in good health.

The chain combines TRBV4-1 with TRBJ2-7, with 9 positions matching TRBD2. This CDR3 is built from 17 residues. Germline V gene lookup returns CDR1 MGHRA and CDR2 YSYEKL. Trimming removed 0 bases from V and 4 bases from J; junction bases left unmatched: 10. The CDR3 loop is CASSQDREAGGVYEQYF. The CDR3 DNA reads TGCGCCAGCAGCCAAGATAGGGAGGCGGGAGGGGTATACGAGCAGTACTTC.

V is TRBV20-1 and J is TRBJ2-3; D not resolved. V was shortened by 0 bases and J by 6 bases, with 13 bases between the two germline ends. Germline-derived CDR1 and CDR2 are DFQATT and SNEGSKA (reference sequence). This CDR3 spans 14 amino acids. The CDR3 loop reads CSARDEETRDTQYF. The CDR3 coding sequence is TGCAGTGCTAGAGATGAGGAAACAAGGGATACGCAGTATTTT.

This clonotype was seen a few times. This chain uses TRBV6-1 with TRBJ1-5, with D maybe TRBD1 (5 bases). The length of the CDR3 is 15 residues. Trimming removed 6 bases from V and 6 bases from J, with 18 bases in between. The germline V gene encodes CDR1 MNHNS and CDR2 SASEGT. CDR3 loop: CASRSSRELIQPQHF. The CDR3 nucleotides read TGTGCCAGCAGATCTTCCAGGGAGTTGATTCAGCCCCAGCATTTT.

This sequence joins TRBV5-1 and TRBJ2-3; D not resolved. V lost 3 bases and J 6 bases, leaving 17 bases between the germline ends. CDR1 SGHRS and CDR2 YFSETQ come from the germline V gene. The CDR3 covers 15 residues. CDR3: CASSSLGADWDTQYF. The DNA of the CDR3 is TGCGCCAGCAGCTCCTTGGGCGCTGACTGGGATACGCAGTATTTT.

This clonotype was observed a few times. V usage is TRBV20-1 and J usage is TRBJ2-7, with 8 bases fitting TRBD1. The germline V gene encodes CDR1 DFQATT and CDR2 SNEGSKA (reference sequence). The V and J ends lost 3 bases and 3 bases, in that order; junction bases with no gene match: 7. This CDR3 contains 14 residues. CDR3 sequence (DNA): TGCAGTGCTAGCCCCATGGACAGGGACTACGAGCAGTACTTC. It encodes CSASPMDRDYEQYF.

With regard to this clonotype: At one boundary the junction diverges from the germline segment, which might be a read error. The chain is built from TRBV12-3 or TRBV12-4 and TRBJ1-3; TRBD1 agrees at 7 bases. The CDR3 spans 16 residues. The CDR3 protein is CASGALTGTSGSTIYF. The CDR3 DNA reads as TGTGCCAGCGGGGCCCTGACAGGGACCTCTGGAAGCACCATATATTTT.